The rows below give T cell receptor beta chains drawn from one sample of a study of molecular identifiers for immune sequencing clone quantification. TCRdb reprocessed the PCR reads via MiXCR and lists one record per CDR3 protein. The sample records around 480,000 distinct CDR3 sequences, roughly 23% being singletons. Input material: naive CD8+ T cells from blood, with Jurkat cell RNA spiked in. These receptors all stem from a human donor in good health. Some libraries in this study had Jurkat cell RNA spiked in. Each CDR3 is given without its conserved first and last residue. Size is omitted from some rows. Given values are once, few, many or a class for expanded clones.

V gene,clone size,CDR3 protein
TRBV15,many,ATTDERGPQETQY
TRBV28,-,AAARAVDNYGYT
TRBV7-9,-,ASSGSVSSYNEQF
TRBV21-1,-,ASSRRRETDTQY
TRBV15,many,ATSRDWGGAQPQH
TRBV6-2/TRBV6-3,few,ASSRRGHPNEQF
TRBV11-2,few,ASSFSDWSSYEQY
TRBV27,-,ASSLWQGDTGELF
TRBV20-1,few,SARATGDNTGELF
TRBV7-9,many,ASSPMGENIQY
TRBV19,-,ASSYGQGANEKLF
TRBV30,few,AWRGSGSHYEQY
TRBV18,many,ASSPTRDKTDTQY
TRBV25-1,-,ASAQGTNTEAF
TRBV5-5,few,ASSFITGLSEHEQY
TRBV15,once,ATSRPDRLGQPQH
TRBV28,many,ASSGARAYEQY
TRBV13,many,ASSALQDSSYEQY
TRBV4-3,many,ASSQAERGGYEQY
TRBV11-1,many,ASSDPVGRQSTGDYEQY
TRBV4-1,few,ASSQDPGQGYSPLH
TRBV27,many,ASSLSTGSAEKLF
TRBV7-8,few,ASSPRGGANTDTQY
TRBV15,-,ATSSRTGEAF
TRBV5-4,-,ASSTERGQTQY
TRBV3-1,few,ASSPGLWEETQY
TRBV12-3/TRBV12-4,many,ASSSPGGQSTDTQY
TRBV25-1,-,ASSEVGRSNEKLF
TRBV7-9,-,ASSLNLQGNTEAF
TRBV6-5,few,ASSTLAGGPDEQF
TRBV29-1,-,SVSPGLQRPF
TRBV20-1,-,SARDPGLANTGELF
TRBV4-2,-,ASSTSGRAQVDTGELF
TRBV5-1,many,ASSLAGINEQF
TRBV20-1,-,SARMGLAYEQY
TRBV4-3,few,ASSQTPSSLNTEAF
TRBV27,-,ASSPVSRTRTGESEAF
TRBV5-4,-,ASSEGVDKEKLF
TRBV27,-,ASSLGTSGMGELF
TRBV12-3/TRBV12-4,many,ASSLMGADTQY
TRBV27,-,ASSFGLAGGPEELF